The 31 T cell receptor beta chains below all came from one sample that was sequenced in a study of molecular identifiers for immune sequencing clone quantification. Via MiXCR, TCRdb re-called the PCR reads, giving one row per CDR3 protein. The sample shows approximately 670,000 distinct CDR3 sequences, about 20% of them seen only once. The sequenced sample consisted of naive CD8+ T cells from blood, with Jurkat cell RNA spiked in. Noted subset: FACS-sorted CD8+CD4-CCR7+CD45RA+ naive T cells. These receptors were taken from a human donor in good health. Some libraries in this study had Jurkat cell RNA spiked in.

In this sample, this clonotype turned up many times. J is TRBJ1-1 and V is TRBV28; tentatively, D is TRBD1 (5 bases). Germline values: CDR1 MDHEN, CDR2 SYDVKM. The CDR3 has 16 residues. With 6 bases removed from V and 5 bases from J, the gap between germline ends came to 22 bases. As DNA, the CDR3 is TGTGCCAGCAGCTCCTCTTTTCCGGGGCGAGGGACTGAAGCTTTCTTT. Translation: CASSSSFPGRGTEAFF. Variable domain in full (rest from reference TRBV28 and TRBJ1-1): DVKVTQSSRYLVKRTGEKVFLECVQDMDHENMFWYRQDPGLGLRLIYFSYDVKMKEKGDIPEGYSVSREKKERFSLILESASTNQTSMYLCASSSSFPGRGTEAFFGQGTRLTVV.

With regard to this clonotype: Being one base from a much bigger clone, this may be a read error. This sequence joins TRBV7-9 and TRBJ1-1; weak D call: TRBD1 (5 bases). The CDR3 loop spans 15 amino acids. Trimming took off 2 bases at V and 6 bases at J, with 16 bases between the two ends. Germline CDR1 and CDR2: SEHNR and FQNEAQ (reference sequence). The CDR3 is CASSLQGRSMAEAFF. As DNA, the CDR3 is TGTGCCAGCAGCTTACAGGGTCGGAGCATGGCTGAAGCTTTCTTT.

In its sample, this clonotype was seen many times. A junction boundary mismatches the germline segment, possibly from a read error. This chain joins TRBV7-9 and TRBJ2-3; unclear D gene. CDR1 and CDR2 from the germline V gene are SEHNR and FQNEAQ (reference sequence). The CDR3 contains 12 residues. The CDR3 DNA reads as TGTGCCAGCGGCTTCCAGGTGGATACGCAGTATTTT. As protein: CASGFQVDTQYF.

At least ten counts were recorded for this clonotype. The V gene is TRBV19, the J gene TRBJ2-7; TRBD1 aligns across 7 bases. The germline CDR1 and CDR2 sequences are LNHDA and SQIVND (reference sequence). This CDR3 spans 13 amino acids. After removal of 5 bases from V and 7 bases from J, the junction contained 8 bases not matched to a gene. The DNA of the CDR3 is TGTGCCAGTAGTGTTCTCGAGGACAGGGAGCAGTACTTC. Translating it yields CASSVLEDREQYF.

The chain carries TRBV6-5 and TRBJ1-5, with D tentatively TRBD1 (6 bases). The CDR3 runs 14 residues. V was trimmed by 6 bases and J by 3 bases, leaving 12 bases between them. CDR1 MNHEY and CDR2 SVGAGI come from the germline V gene. CDR3 region: CASSQQGFNQPQHF. CDR3 DNA: TGTGCCAGCAGCCAACAGGGATTCAATCAGCCCCAGCATTTT.

Note on this clonotype: One base away lies a much larger clone, so this may be a sequencing read error. The chain's CDR3 is CAWSGGQGTGTQYF. Here the CDR3 DNA reads TGTGCCTGGAGTGGAGGACAGGGGACAGGTACGCAGTATTTT. The chain links TRBV30 to TRBJ2-3, with 9 bases lining up with TRBD1. The CDR3 has 14 amino acids. Germline CDR1 GTSNPN, CDR2 SVGIG (reference sequence).

This clonotype was seen at least ten times. The genes are TRBV4-3 and TRBJ2-7; 8 bases fit TRBD1. With 3 bases clipped from V and 0 bases from J, the junction kept 1 base outside the gene matches. CDR1 is LGHNA, CDR2 YSLEER, per germline. The CDR3 is made up of 14 amino acids. CDR3 sequence (DNA): TGCGCCAGCAGCCAGGACAGGGTCTCCTACGAGCAGTACTTC. Its protein product is CASSQDRVSYEQYF.

This rearrangement joins TRBV6-2 or TRBV6-3 to TRBJ2-7; D might be TRBD1 (5 bases). V lost 6 bases and J 3 bases, leaving 12 bases between the germline ends. The CDR3 covers 13 residues. Germline loops: CDR1 MNHEY, CDR2 SVGEGT. CDR3: CASRRGRVYEQYF. The CDR3 DNA is TGTGCCAGCAGAAGGGGCAGGGTCTACGAGCAGTACTTC.

The table lists this clonotype with many counts. V is TRBV20-1 and J is TRBJ2-6; D unresolved. The CDR3 is 20 amino acids. Deletions cut 0 bases from V and 1 base from J, with 22 bases between. Germline V gene lookup returns CDR1 DFQATT and CDR2 SNEGSKA (reference sequence). CDR3 sequence (DNA): TGCAGTGCTAGAGATCGTTCTGAAGGACCCGCAAGTTCTGGGGCCAACGTCCTGACTTTC. Amino acid sequence: CSARDRSEGPASSGANVLTF.

This clonotype was seen many times. The CDR3 spells CASTEHRVYDGYTF. CDR3 coding DNA: TGTGCCAGTACCGAACACAGGGTTTACGATGGCTACACCTTC. The V and J genes are TRBV19 and TRBJ1-2, with TRBD1 as a possible D gene (6 bases). The germline gives CDR1 LNHDA, CDR2 SQIVND (reference sequence). Trimming pared 7 bases from V and 6 bases from J, leaving 18 bases between. This CDR3 spans 14 amino acids.

This clonotype was observed many times. The V call is TRBV7-2, the J call TRBJ2-5, with 7 bases aligning to TRBD1. The CDR3 has 16 amino acids. J gave up 1 base and V 5 bases, and 10 bases lay outside the gene matches. Germline V gene sequence: CDR1 SGHTA, CDR2 FQGNSA. The CDR3, as DNA: TGTGCCAGCAGCCCATGGGTAGGGGGCCTCCAAGAGACCCAGTACTTC. The encoded protein is CASSPWVGGLQETQYF.

In this sample, this clonotype turned up many times. This chain uses TRBV5-1 with TRBJ2-3; 8 bases fit TRBD2. This CDR3 region has 16 residues. In germline, CDR1 is SGHRS, CDR2 YFSETQ. V was pared by 2 bases and J by 4 bases, with 9 bases of the junction left unmatched. The CDR3 reads CASSFVGGAVSDTQYF. CDR3 DNA sequence: TGCGCCAGCAGCTTCGTCGGGGGGGCGGTATCAGATACGCAGTATTTT.

This clonotype was seen more than once but under ten times. This sequence joins TRBV19 and TRBJ1-6; 10 positions match TRBD1. This CDR3 spans 17 amino acids. CDR1 and CDR2 from the germline V gene are LNHDA and SQIVND (reference sequence). The ends lost 3 bases at V and 10 bases at J; junction bases unmatched: 12. The CDR3 DNA follows: TGTGCCAGTAGTATGACCCCGGACAGGGGGAGGGGGTCACCCCTCCACTTT. Its translation is CASSMTPDRGRGSPLHF.

This clonotype appeared many times. This chain joins TRBV7-9 and TRBJ2-3, with a possible D match to TRBD2 (5 bases). The CDR3 spans 16 residues. Germline V lookup: CDR1 SEHNR, CDR2 FQNEAQ (reference sequence). The V end was cut by 4 bases, the J end by 0 bases, with 14 bases between. The CDR3 loop reads CASSSQAVRSTDTQYF. The CDR3 nucleotides read TGTGCCAGCAGCTCTCAAGCGGTCCGGAGCACAGATACGCAGTATTTT.

V and J are TRBV7-9 and TRBJ1-1; D unclear. The CDR3 totals 14 residues. CDR1 and CDR2 (germline): SEHNR, FQNEAQ (reference sequence). Trimming cost V 2 bases and J 2 bases, with 9 bases left between them. CDR3 in amino acids: CASSLSDGNTEAFF. In DNA, the CDR3 is TGTGCCAGCAGCTTATCGGACGGCAACACTGAAGCTTTCTTT.

The chain uses TRBV20-1 and TRBJ1-2; 7 nucleotides match TRBD1. The CDR3 length is 15 residues. Losses at the gene ends were 1 base for V and 0 bases for J; bases not matched to a gene: 5. Germline-derived CDR1 and CDR2 are DFQATT and SNEGSKA (reference sequence). Written as DNA, the CDR3 is TGCAGTGCTAGAGGCAGGGGGAGTACTAACTATGGCTACACCTTC. It translates to CSARGRGSTNYGYTF.

The sample holds many counts of this clonotype. The chain employs TRBV10-2 and TRBJ2-3, with 10 positions matching TRBD2. Germline V gives CDR1 WSHSY, CDR2 SAAADI. V lost 1 base to trimming and J lost 5 bases; unmatched junction nucleotides: 3. This CDR3 contains 15 residues. CDR3 region: CASSELAGGLDTQYF. CDR3 coding DNA: TGCGCCAGCAGTGAGTTAGCGGGGGGTTTAGATACGCAGTATTTT.

This clonotype was seen many times. The V call is TRBV4-3, the J call TRBJ1-3; D not certain. CDR1 and CDR2 from the germline V gene are LGHNA and YSLEER. The CDR3 consists of 14 residues. V gave up 4 bases and J gave up 4 bases, with 11 bases separating them. The CDR3 sequence: CASSPTIMGNTIYF. The CDR3 nucleotides read TGCGCCAGCAGCCCGACAATAATGGGAAACACCATATATTTT.

This clonotype was seen ten or more times. The J gene is TRBJ1-2, the V gene TRBV4-2; D call uncertain. Germline CDR1 LGHNA, CDR2 YNFKEQ. This CDR3 spans 16 amino acids. Deletions cut 0 bases from V and 4 bases from J, with 15 bases between. CDR3 sequence (DNA): TGTGCCAGCAGCCAAGAAATTGGACTGAGGGTCTATGGCTACACCTTC. Translating gives CASSQEIGLRVYGYTF.

This clonotype came up many times. The rearrangement links TRBV12-3 or TRBV12-4 to TRBJ1-1; 11 bases map to TRBD1. This CDR3 has 16 amino acids. V lost 6 bases to trimming and J lost 7 bases; unmatched junction nucleotides: 13. CDR3 in amino acids: CASRFWDRGVGGEAFF. The CDR3 DNA follows: TGTGCCAGCAGATTTTGGGACAGGGGGGTTGGTGGTGAAGCTTTCTTT.

With respect to this clonotype: One junction end does not reproduce the germline sequence, and a read error may be involved. The chain couples TRBV7-9 to TRBJ2-7; D may be TRBD2 (6 bases). The CDR3 runs to 17 residues. Germline assignment: CDR1 SEHNR and CDR2 FQNEAQ (reference sequence). DNA for the CDR3: TGTGCCAGCGGGGGGATTGAAGGCGGAGGAAGCTCCTACGAGCTGTACTTC. This codes for CASGGIEGGGSSYELYF. Filled out from reference TRBV7-9 and TRBJ2-7, the complete variable domain reads DTGVSQNPRHKITKRGQNVTFRCDPISEHNRLYWYRQTLGQGPEFLTYFQNEAQLEKSRLLSDRFSAERPKGSFSTLEIQRTEQGDSAMYLCASGGIEGGGSSYELYFGPGTRLTVT.

The chain uses TRBV29-1 and TRBJ2-7; no reliable D call. Trimming took off 4 bases at V and 0 bases at J, with 7 bases between the two ends. The CDR3 contains 12 residues. The germline V gene has CDR1 SQVTM and CDR2 ANQGSEA. CDR3 in amino acids: CSVGAGSYEQYF. CDR3 nucleotide sequence: TGCAGCGTTGGGGCTGGCTCCTACGAGCAGTACTTC.

The chain has TRBV6-5 and TRBJ2-7; TRBD1 aligns across 9 bases. Per germline, CDR1 MNHEY and CDR2 SVGAGI. The CDR3 spans 13 residues. With V trimmed by 5 bases and J by 7 bases, 6 bases remained unmatched. The CDR3 DNA is TGTGCCAGCAGTGGTAGGACAGGGGCAGAGCAGTACTTC. Protein: CASSGRTGAEQYF.

About this clonotype: Given the absence of the conserved phenylalanine or tryptophan at the CDR3 end, a read error is likely. The chain employs TRBV11-2 and TRBJ1-1; TRBD1 might be the D (5 bases). With 8 bases removed from V and 5 bases from J, the gap between germline ends came to 12 bases. CDR1 and CDR2 from the germline V gene are SGHAT and FQNNGV. The CDR3 is made up of 12 amino acids. CDR3 in amino acids: CASLSWGTEAFL. The CDR3 DNA reads TGTGCCAGCCTATCGTGGGGGACTGAAGCTTTCCTT.

Details on this clonotype: Just one base apart from a much larger clone, this may be a read error. This rearrangement joins TRBV12-3 or TRBV12-4 to TRBJ1-5, with TRBD1 matching 9 bases. The CDR3 has 15 residues. This CDR3 is CASSFSGDRDQLQHF. For the CDR3, the DNA is TGTGCCAGCAGTTTTTCTGGGGACAGGGATCAGCTCCAGCATTTT.

This clonotype was recorded at least ten times. This sequence joins TRBV7-9 and TRBJ2-5; D uncertain. This CDR3 has 13 residues. V was clipped by 1 base and J by 3 bases, with 6 bases between them. The germline CDR1 and CDR2 sequences are SEHNR and FQNEAQ (reference sequence). The DNA of the CDR3 is TGTGCCAGCAGCTTAGTCAGGAAAGAGACCCAGTACTTC. Amino acids: CASSLVRKETQYF.

A few counts support this clonotype. The genes are TRBV6-5 and TRBJ1-2; D is ambiguous. CDR1 and CDR2 (germline): MNHEY, SVGAGI. This CDR3 has 15 residues. V lost 5 bases to trimming and J lost 4 bases, with 17 bases between them. The CDR3 nucleotides read TGTGCCAGCAGTCAAGGACTAGGGATGTTCTATGGCTACACCTTC. Translation: CASSQGLGMFYGYTF.

The chain has TRBV29-1 and TRBJ1-3; tentatively, D is TRBD1 (6 bases). Germline lookup yields CDR1 SQVTM and CDR2 ANQGSEA. Trimming took 0 bases from V and 0 from J, leaving 15 bases between them. The CDR3 length is 17 residues. The DNA for the CDR3 is TGCAGCGTTGAAGAGGTTCGGGGGCGGCTCTCTGGAAACACCATATATTTT. This gives the protein CSVEEVRGRLSGNTIYF.

In this sample, this clonotype turned up once. A much larger clone differs by one base, so this may be a read error. J is TRBJ2-3 and V is TRBV4-3; 8 bases agree with TRBD2. CDR1 LGHNA and CDR2 YSLEER come from the germline V gene. The CDR3 is made up of 17 amino acids. The CDR3 reads CASGQGEVAGPTDTQYF. CDR3 coding DNA: TGCGCCAGCGGCCAAGGGGAGGTAGCGGGACCCACAGATACGCAGTATTTT.

This chain uses TRBV12-3 or TRBV12-4 with TRBJ1-2, with 7 bases that match TRBD1. CDR3 length: 13 residues. J gave up 6 bases and V 7 bases, and 8 bases lay outside the gene matches. This CDR3 reads CASTATGTHGYTF. CDR3 nucleotide sequence: TGTGCCAGCACCGCGACAGGGACCCATGGCTACACCTTC.

Turning to this clonotype: A much larger clone is a single base away; this may be a read error. The rearrangement links TRBV5-1 to TRBJ2-7; no firm D call. V lost 0 bases and J 6 bases, leaving 10 bases between the germline ends. CDR1 and CDR2 from the germline V gene are SGHRS and YFSETQ. The CDR3 is 13 residues long. CDR3 nucleotides: TGCGCCAGCAGCTTGGGCGGAGTTACCGAGCAGTACTTC. Encoded protein: CASSLGGVTEQYF.